This T cell receptor (beta chain) was identified in a study of a mutant IDH1 vaccine in newly diagnosed glioma. Whole-study context: Patients received vaccination from 4-6 weeks after radiotherapy alone, or with temozolomide cycles. The earlier regimen, radiotherapy, temozolomide, or both, was most often both.

Details on this clone: What it binds is unknown.

V was cut by 6 bases and J by 0 bases, with 10 bases left in between. This CDR3 contains 14 residues. Per germline, CDR1 KGHSH and CDR2 LQKENI. Noted time point: week 35, safety follow-up. Vaccination comprised doses that each held 300 ug of mutant IDH1 20-mer peptide, plus topical imiquimod. Clones were sequenced by immunoSEQ multiplex PCR, and TCRdb holds only the in-frame ones, with some missing. The table has tens of thousands of clones, 80% seen once. This specimen consisted of PBMCs, obtained from a glioma patient whose treatment included an IDH1 peptide vaccine. V gene TRBV18 combines with J gene TRBJ2-3; D is unclear. The origin of this receptor is a man aged 35-49 years with glioma. Some clones in this sample may be carry-over from other donors' samples. CDR3 sequence (DNA): TGTGCCAGCTCCGACCAGCTTAGCACAGATACGCAGTATTTT. As protein: CASSDQLSTDTQYF.